Below are 3 T cell receptor beta chains sequenced from a single sample in a study of blood T cell repertoires in COVID-19. The method was immunoSEQ multiplex PCR; TCRdb's version includes in-frame clones alone and lacks a portion of them. The sample holds around 130,000 clones; 80% to 90% are singletons and the top ten take about 12%. The sample was peripheral blood. These receptors came from a human donor in a cohort sampled during active COVID-19.

This chain joins TRBV5-6 and TRBJ2-3; 10 nucleotides line up with TRBD2. V shed 4 bases and J 6 bases; nucleotides not matched to a gene: 8. Germline CDR1 reads SGHDT; CDR2 reads YYEEEE. The length of the CDR3 is 15 residues. The CDR3 nucleotides are TGTGCCAGCAGCGGTAGCGGGGGGAGGTGGGATACGCAGTATTTT. Protein: CASSGSGGRWDTQYF.

The genes are TRBV9 and TRBJ2-3, with 7 bases lining up with TRBD1. The ends lost 3 bases at V and 0 bases at J; junction bases unmatched: 4. CDR1 and CDR2 (germline): SGDLS, YYNGEE. This CDR3 comprises 15 residues. CDR3 bases: TGTGCCAGCAGCGCCTGGGACAGTAGCACAGATACGCAGTATTTT. Translated, it gives CASSAWDSSTDTQYF.

As for this clone: Its ends do not fully match the called genes, so a read error is possible. The chain couples TRBV20-1 to TRBJ1-2; perhaps TRBD1 as D (5 bases). The CDR3 is 8 residues long. Looked up from germline, CDR1 is DFQATT and CDR2 is SNEGSKA (reference sequence). The CDR3 here is CSARRGAF. As DNA, the CDR3 is TGCAGTGCTAGAAGGGGCGCGTTC.